The TCR beta chain under discussion was sequenced for a study of regulatory T cells in long-lasting Graves disease. Study-level findings and limits: Exclusively peripheral blood, rather than thyroid tissue, was studied.

Time point: newly diagnosed GD, antithyroid drugs for less than 3 months. The TCR library used RNA extracted from PBMCs. After removal of 4 bases from V and 2 bases from J, the junction contained 8 bases not matched to a gene. There are 17 residues in the CDR3. Germline CDR1 MDHEN, CDR2 SYDVKM. With respect to this clonotype: The antigen remains unidentified.

Investigators prepared the TCR beta libraries by applying iRepertoire HTBI primers and Arm-PCR of CDR3 regions. TCRdb re-derived calls from the multiplex PCR reads in MiXCR, one entry per CDR3 protein. The data show approximately 440,000 distinct CDR3 sequences, 15% to 20% seen once. These same data were also listed under a study on T cells in Graves' hyperthyroidism and ophthalmopathy. From that report: Researchers found most expanded thyroid clonotypes above 0.001 in blood as well.

The rearrangement joins TRBV28 to TRBJ1-3; 10 bases line up with TRBD1. This clonotype originated in a man between 40 and 49 years old with Graves disease. This sample comprised peripheral blood mononuclear cells (PBMCs), obtained at new diagnosis, from a patient treated with antithyroid drugs. CDR3 sequence reads: CASSSPGQGSTGNTIYF. The CDR3 nucleotides read TGTGCCAGCAGTTCGCCGGGACAGGGGTCTACTGGAAACACCATATATTTT.